Below, one TCR beta chain is given with its context. Its antigen is still unknown. Clones were read by immunoSEQ multiplex PCR, and TCRdb kept only the in-frame ones, dropping some. The sample holds tens of thousands of clones, around 77% seen once. Germline V gives CDR1 MNHNS, CDR2 SASEGT. The trim removed 3 bases at V and 7 bases at J, leaving 10 bases unmatched. This CDR3 is 16 amino acids long. This sample was included in a study of OX40 agonist ivuxolimab in advanced cancers. Findings of the study overall: Partial responders at 0.1-3.0 mg/kg had among the lowest clonal expansion.

Peripheral blood came from all dose cohorts at three timepoints. V usage is TRBV6-1 and J usage is TRBJ2-1; 9 bases match TRBD2. Here the sequenced sample was CD4+ or CD8+ T cells sorted from blood, taken in a trial of the OX40 agonist ivuxolimab. The source is an adult with an advanced solid tumor such as melanoma, head and neck, liver or kidney cancer. CDR3 sequence reads: CASSDWREGWFNEQFF. CDR3 sequence (DNA): TGTGCCAGCAGTGACTGGCGGGAGGGCTGGTTTAATGAGCAGTTCTTC.